The following is a T cell receptor beta chain sequence with its context. Its antigen is unidentified. CDR1 is SGHRS and CDR2 is YFSETQ in the germline V gene. Losses at the gene ends were 4 bases for V and 8 bases for J; bases not matched to a gene: 9. This CDR3 contains 15 residues. The data are from a study of PD-1 blockade in classical Hodgkin lymphoma. Study-level information: Nivolumab dosing for patients was 3 mg/kg, administered intravenously every 2 weeks.

General study findings and limits: Patients excluded were those beginning nivolumab under 1 year after ASCT. Significant TCR diversity gains by C4D1 occurred in CD4+ but not CD8+ cells.

Every patient experienced relapse after autologous stem cell transplantation, and brentuximab vedotin exposure varied. Profiling relied on immunoSEQ multiplex PCR, and the TCRdb table lists in-frame clones only, not all of them. The table lists about 63,000 clones, approximately 90% of them singletons. This receptor was identified in a human donor with classical Hodgkin lymphoma. This rearrangement joins TRBV5-1 to TRBJ1-4, with TRBD1 matching over 9 bases. The sequencing used peripheral blood mononuclear cells (PBMCs), collected before the second cycle of nivolumab. The CDR3 protein is CASSTMGQGGEKLFF. DNA for the CDR3: TGCGCCAGCAGCACGATGGGACAGGGAGGCGAAAAACTGTTTTTT.